This is a list of T cell receptor beta chains from one sample in a study of OX40 agonist ivuxolimab in advanced cancers. Measured with immunoSEQ multiplex PCR; TCRdb has only the in-frame clones, and not every one. The sample holds about 33,000 clones, about 87% seen once. Sequenced here: CD4+ or CD8+ T cells sorted from blood, sampled in a trial of the OX40 agonist ivuxolimab. Receptors originate from an adult with an advanced solid tumor such as melanoma, head and neck, liver or kidney cancer. The CDR3 runs from the conserved cysteine through the conserved F or W. D genes are given only for firm matches. Rows may omit the clone size; those that give it use once, few, many or a size class.

CDR3nt	CDR3aa	abundance	v_gene	d_gene	j_gene
TGTGCCAGCCTTAGCTGGCAGAGCTCCTACAATGAGCAGTTCTTC	CASLSWQSSYNEQFF	.	TRBV28	.	TRBJ2-1
TGTGCCAGCTCACCCCGGGCTAGCGGGAGTGTCAACAATGAGCAGTTCTTC	CASSPRASGSVNNEQFF	once	TRBV18	TRBD2	TRBJ2-1
TGTGCCAGCAGTATACCCTGGGCCATGAACACTGAAGCTTTCTTT	CASSIPWAMNTEAFF	.	TRBV28	.	TRBJ1-1
TGTGCCAGCAGCAAGACTAGCGGGGGGGCTCGGGAGACCCAGTACTTC	CASSKTSGGARETQYF	.	TRBV5-4	TRBD2	TRBJ2-5
TGTGCCAGCAGCGATACAGGGTTAGGAGATACGCAGTATTTT	CASSDTGLGDTQYF	.	TRBV9	.	TRBJ2-3
TGTGCCAGTAGTATAGGGGGGACAGTTCTAAATCAGCCCCAGCATTTT	CASSIGGTVLNQPQHF	.	TRBV19	TRBD1	TRBJ1-5
TGTGCCAGCAGCGTAACCACGGGTCGGACCAATGAGCAGTTCTTC	CASSVTTGRTNEQFF	.	TRBV9	.	TRBJ2-1
TGTGCCAGCAGCCAACGTCTCCCCCGGCGGGACAGGGCGACCTACGAGCAGTACTTC	CASSQRLPRRDRATYEQYF	.	TRBV7-8	TRBD1	TRBJ2-7
TGTGCCAGCAGCCTGGACAGGCGCGAGACCCAGTACTTC	CASSLDRRETQYF	.	TRBV7-3	TRBD1	TRBJ2-5
TGTGCCAGCTCACCGGAAGGTTGGATTAGCAGCTACGAGCAGTACTTC	CASSPEGWISSYEQYF	.	TRBV18	.	TRBJ2-7
TGTGCCAGCAGTTACCGTCAGGTTGGGGAGCAGTACTTC	CASSYRQVGEQYF	.	TRBV6-5	.	TRBJ2-7
TGCGCCAGCAGCCAAGTCCCCCCAGGGCTCTCCTACAATGAGCAGTTCTTC	CASSQVPPGLSYNEQFF	.	TRBV4-1	.	TRBJ2-1
TGTGCCAGCATCTACAGCGGAAACACCATATATTTT	CASIYSGNTIYF	.	TRBV6-1	.	TRBJ1-3
TGTGCCAGCAGTTTGGCTTCAGTCAGAGCGAACACTGAAGCTTTCTTT	CASSLASVRANTEAFF	.	TRBV28	.	TRBJ1-1